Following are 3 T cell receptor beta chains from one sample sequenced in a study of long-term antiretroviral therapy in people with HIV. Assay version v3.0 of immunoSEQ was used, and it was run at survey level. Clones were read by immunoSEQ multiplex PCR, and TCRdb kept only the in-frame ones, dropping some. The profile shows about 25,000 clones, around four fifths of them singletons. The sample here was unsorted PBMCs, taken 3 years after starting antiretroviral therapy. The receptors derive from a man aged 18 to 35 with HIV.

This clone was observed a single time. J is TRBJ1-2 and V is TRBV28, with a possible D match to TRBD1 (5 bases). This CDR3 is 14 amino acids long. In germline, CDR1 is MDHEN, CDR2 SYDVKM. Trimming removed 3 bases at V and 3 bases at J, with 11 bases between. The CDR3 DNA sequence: TGTGCCAGCAGTTTGCCCACGGGGGACTATGGCTACACCTTC. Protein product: CASSLPTGDYGYTF.

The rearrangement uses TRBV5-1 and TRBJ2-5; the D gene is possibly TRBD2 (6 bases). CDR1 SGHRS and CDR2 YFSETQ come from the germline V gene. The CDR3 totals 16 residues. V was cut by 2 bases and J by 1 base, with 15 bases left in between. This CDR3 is CASSFQVGGTQETQYF. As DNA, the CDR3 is TGCGCCAGCAGCTTTCAAGTGGGAGGAACCCAAGAGACCCAGTACTTC.

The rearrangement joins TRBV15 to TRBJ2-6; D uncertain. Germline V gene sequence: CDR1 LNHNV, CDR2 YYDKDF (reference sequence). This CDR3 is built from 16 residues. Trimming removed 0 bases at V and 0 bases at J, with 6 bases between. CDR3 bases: TGTGCCACCAGCAGAGATTTGGACTCTGGGGCCAACGTCCTGACTTTC. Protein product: CATSRDLDSGANVLTF. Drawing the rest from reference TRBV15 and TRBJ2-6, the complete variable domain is DAMVIQNPRYQVTQFGKPVTLSCSQTLNHNVMYWYQQKSSQAPKLLFHYYDKDFNNEADTPDNFQSRRPNTSFCFLDIRSPGLGDTAMYLCATSRDLDSGANVLTFGAGSRLTVL.